Sequencing of this TCR beta chain was carried out in a study of response to subunit inactivated influenza vaccine (dated by TCRdb to 2016 to 2019). For the wider study: The study used deep quantitative T cell receptor repertoire profiling to track responses to a trivalent subunit inactivated influenza vaccine.

This clonotype has at least ten counts. Its specific antigen is unknown. Within one base of it there is no much larger clone, and no base qualities were kept. From a lookup of the germline V gene (reference sequence), CDR1 and CDR2 are DFQATT and SNEGSKA. V lost 6 bases and J lost 9 bases; the stretch between them is 15 bases long. The CDR3 runs 12 residues from the cysteine to the phenylalanine. Left in the record is the CDR3 DNA by itself, 36 bases read in frame from the first base. The library was built by means of RT-PCR. The sequencer was an Illumina HiSeq 2500. The public reads were run again by TCRdb, first through fastp at Q25 and then through MiXCR, and only productive beta chains were kept. Identical CDR3 protein sequences are pooled into one entry, listed with their most common genes and DNA. The table for this sample lists 160,000 or so distinct CDR3 sequences; 11% of them were counted only once. The ten largest make up under 15% of the sample.

The time point label, read with the paper, signifies: approximately 45 days after influenza vaccine administration. Points the paper makes about the study in general: The authors proposed that each seasonal influenza vaccination may bring in only a limited number of new T cells.

This TCR was recovered from a man aged 45-65 years who received an inactivated influenza vaccine. Donor details come from another sample of the same person, matched by shared clones. This chain is built from TRBV20-1 and TRBJ2-4; the D gene is perhaps TRBD1, from 6 matching bases. This specimen consisted of non-naive T cells sorted from PBMCs, obtained 45 days after vaccination. Reading the label with the study, this specimen's cell subset or site is: memory T cell fraction. The encoded CDR3 is CSAMQGSGIQYF. At the DNA level, the sequence is TGCAGTGCCATGCAGGGGTCTGGCATTCAGTACTTC.